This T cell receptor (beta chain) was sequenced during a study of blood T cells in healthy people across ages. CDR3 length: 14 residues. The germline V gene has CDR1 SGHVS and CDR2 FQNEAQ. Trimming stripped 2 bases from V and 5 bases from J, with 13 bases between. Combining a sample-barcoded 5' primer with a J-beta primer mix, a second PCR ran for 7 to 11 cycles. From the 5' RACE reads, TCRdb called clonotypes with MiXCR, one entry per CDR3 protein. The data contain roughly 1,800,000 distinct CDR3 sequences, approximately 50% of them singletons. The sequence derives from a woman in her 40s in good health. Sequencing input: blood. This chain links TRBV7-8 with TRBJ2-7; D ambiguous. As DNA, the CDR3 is TGTGCCAGCAGCTTACTTCCCCCTTACGACGAGCAGTACTTC. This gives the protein CASSLLPPYDEQYF.